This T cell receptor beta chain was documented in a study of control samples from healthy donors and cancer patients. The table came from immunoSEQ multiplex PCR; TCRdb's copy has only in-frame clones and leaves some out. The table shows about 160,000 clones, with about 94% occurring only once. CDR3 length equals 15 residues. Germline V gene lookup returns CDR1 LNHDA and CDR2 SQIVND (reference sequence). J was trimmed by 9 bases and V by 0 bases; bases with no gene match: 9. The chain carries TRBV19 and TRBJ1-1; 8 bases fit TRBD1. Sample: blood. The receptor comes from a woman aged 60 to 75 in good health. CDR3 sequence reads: CASSIDRQGLIKAFF. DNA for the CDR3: TGTGCCAGTAGTATAGATAGACAGGGGCTTATCAAAGCTTTCTTT.